This T cell receptor (beta chain) originates from a study of post-analysis software for immune sequencing data. In regard to this clonotype: Its specificity is unknown. One end of the junction varies from germline; a read error may be responsible.

Each TCR beta cDNA library carried unique molecular identifiers. TCRdb analysed the PCR reads with MiXCR anew, one entry per CDR3 protein. Of 750,000 to 900,000 distinct CDR3 sequences in the sample, roughly 50% were seen once. The CDR3 runs to 13 residues. Germline V gene lookup returns CDR1 SGHTA and CDR2 FQGNSA. Whole-study results and caveats: Patients showed TRBV5-6, TRBV5-1 and TRBV20-1 among roughly five TRBV segments more frequent than in controls.

Sequencing was done on a sample of blood. The clonotype comes from a girl aged 5-17 years with multiple sclerosis. The V and J genes are TRBV7-2 and TRBJ2-1, with D hard to call. CDR3 sequence reads: CASNLSPSPGQFF. The CDR3 nucleotides are TGTGCCAGCAACTTATCCCCCTCCCCCGGGCAGTTCTTC.